This is a list of T cell receptor beta chains from one sample in a study of cytomegalovirus exposure and HLA in healthy donors. Sequenced by immunoSEQ multiplex PCR; TCRdb stores in-frame clones only, minus some. Here the sample spans about 190,000 clones, 80% being singletons. Sequencing was carried out using PBMCs. These receptors were taken from a man aged 40-55 years in good health and CMV-seropositive. Each CDR3 is given with its conserved first and last residue. The D gene is left open where the match is weak. Not all rows give a size; the values are once, few, many and, for expanded clones, a class.

j_call clone_size v_call d_call cdr3_aa cdr3_nt
TRBJ1-6 few TRBV6-5 . CASSYSRNSPLHF TGTGCCAGCAGTTACAGCCGGAATTCACCCCTCCACTTT
TRBJ1-5 . TRBV27 TRBD1 CASSLWAGQGADQPQHF TGTGCCAGCAGTTTATGGGCCGGGCAGGGGGCGGATCAGCCCCAGCATTTT
TRBJ2-7 . TRBV6-5 . CASSRVPRASEQYF TGTGCCAGCAGTCGAGTACCCAGGGCCTCCGAGCAGTACTTC
TRBJ2-3 . TRBV5-6 TRBD1 CASSFEGAGTDTQYF TGTGCCAGCAGCTTCGAGGGGGCCGGCACAGATACGCAGTATTTT
TRBJ2-1 . TRBV7-9 TRBD2 CASSLTASGGDEQFF TGTGCCAGCAGCTTAACGGCTAGCGGCGGGGATGAGCAGTTCTTC
TRBJ2-7 . TRBV5-1 . CASSLVQGGTYEQYF TGCGCCAGCAGCTTGGTACAGGGAGGGACCTACGAGCAGTACTTC
TRBJ1-6 few TRBV13 . CASSPKILEKTASSSYNSPLHF TGTGCCAGCAGCCCAAAAATACTCGAAAAGACAGCATCTAGCTCCTATAATTCACCCCTCCACTTT
TRBJ1-3 . TRBV2 TRBD1 CASRQQGIPGNTIYF TGTGCCAGCAGGCAACAGGGGATACCTGGAAACACCATATATTTT
TRBJ2-7 few TRBV5-6 . CASTPRGTGRSYEQYF TGTGCCAGTACACCCCGGGGCACAGGGAGATCCTACGAGCAGTACTTC
TRBJ2-3 . TRBV9 . CASSVEDNTDTQYF TGTGCCAGCAGCGTAGAGGACAACACAGATACGCAGTATTTT
TRBJ2-3 . TRBV9 TRBD2 CASSVSGGGDTQYF TGTGCCAGCAGCGTCAGCGGGGGAGGAGATACGCAGTATTTT
TRBJ2-7 . TRBV19 . CASSTTGGSYEQYF TGTGCCAGTAGTACGACCGGGGGCTCCTACGAGCAGTACTTC
TRBJ1-4 . TRBV29-1 TRBD1 CSVAGTGYEKLFF TGCAGCGTCGCCGGGACAGGGTATGAAAAACTGTTTTTT
TRBJ1-2 . TRBV28 TRBD1 CASSYTGGMLGYTF TGTGCCAGCAGTTACACAGGGGGCATGCTTGGCTACACCTTC
TRBJ2-7 . TRBV10-1 TRBD1 CASSESPTGSPYEQYF TGCGCCAGCAGTGAGTCCCCGACAGGGTCCCCATACGAGCAGTACTTC
TRBJ2-7 . TRBV7-9 . CASSSPRTAYEQYF TGTGCCAGCAGCTCCCCAAGGACAGCCTACGAGCAGTACTTC
TRBJ2-7 . TRBV5-1 TRBD2 CASSLGGGSYEQYF TGCGCCAGCAGCTTGGGCGGGGGATCCTACGAGCAGTACTTC
TRBJ2-7 . TRBV7-7 . CASSSARGHEQYF TGTGCTAGCAGTAGTGCCAGAGGCCACGAGCAGTACTTC
TRBJ2-3 . TRBV6-1 . CASIAAGFGTQYF TGTGCCAGCATCGCGGCGGGTTTTGGTACGCAGTATTTT
TRBJ2-7 . TRBV6-5 . CASRRDSAYEQYF TGTGCCAGCAGGCGGGACAGTGCCTACGAGCAGTACTTC
TRBJ1-5 once TRBV19 TRBD1 CASSSFDRGSNQPQHF TGTGCCAGTAGTTCCTTTGACAGGGGGAGCAATCAGCCCCAGCATTTT
TRBJ1-5 . TRBV4-3 TRBD1 CASSLGQGVGQPQHF TGCGCCAGCAGCCTTGGACAGGGAGTCGGCCAGCCCCAGCATTTT
TRBJ2-5 . TRBV9 TRBD2 CASSISGGDQYF TGTGCCAGCAGCATTAGCGGGGGGGACCAGTACTTC
TRBJ2-7 . TRBV10-1 TRBD1 CASTNLAGGYEQYF TGCGCCAGCACTAACCTAGCAGGGGGCTACGAGCAGTACTTC
TRBJ2-4 . TRBV19 TRBD2 CASSIPAGGLAKNIQYF TGTGCCAGTAGTATACCTGCGGGGGGACTAGCGAAAAACATTCAGTACTTC
TRBJ1-1 . TRBV5-1 TRBD1 CASSPGQGAIEAFF TGCGCCAGCAGCCCGGGACAGGGGGCAATTGAAGCTTTCTTT
TRBJ2-7 few TRBV30 . CAWSRPGILRPEQYF TGTGCCTGGAGCCGGCCGGGTATTCTTCGTCCCGAGCAGTACTTC
TRBJ2-3 . TRBV5-6 . CASSRGARETDTQYF TGTGCCAGCAGCCGGGGGGCCAGAGAGACAGATACGCAGTATTTT
TRBJ1-4 few TRBV29-1 . CSVGPRGGTNEKLFF TGCAGCGTTGGCCCCCGCGGGGGGACTAATGAAAAACTGTTTTTT
TRBJ1-5 . TRBV27 . CASSLSQGYDQPQHF TGTGCCAGCAGTTTAAGCCAGGGGTACGATCAGCCCCAGCATTTT
TRBJ2-3 once TRBV2 TRBD1 CASTYRGTDTQYF TGTGCCAGCACATACAGGGGGACAGATACGCAGTATTTT
TRBJ2-1 . TRBV25-1 . CASSEFGGPRSNEQFF TGTGCCAGCAGTGAATTCGGGGGGCCAAGGAGCAATGAGCAGTTCTTC
TRBJ1-1 . TRBV4-3 . CASSQGVQGAMNTEAFF TGCGCCAGCAGCCAAGGGGTTCAAGGGGCGATGAACACTGAAGCTTTCTTT
TRBJ1-2 . TRBV7-2 . CASSLGALRGYTF TGTGCCAGCAGCTTGGGGGCTCTTCGTGGCTACACCTTC
TRBJ1-1 few TRBV6-6 . CASSQGSNTEAFF TGTGCCAGCAGTCAGGGTTCGAACACTGAAGCTTTCTTT
TRBJ1-1 few TRBV21-1 . CASSIQGGTEAFF TGTGCCAGCAGCATACAGGGGGGTACTGAAGCTTTCTTT
TRBJ2-1 . TRBV10-3 . CAISEFRGGAYNEQFF TGTGCCATCAGTGAATTTCGTGGGGGGGCTTACAATGAGCAGTTCTTC
TRBJ2-5 . TRBV28 TRBD2 CASSLGSGGSETQYF TGTGCCAGCAGTTTGGGTAGCGGGGGATCAGAGACCCAGTACTTC
TRBJ2-7 . TRBV11-2 . CASSLDGGGRYEQYF TGTGCCAGCAGCTTAGACGGCGGAGGTCGGTACGAGCAGTACTTC
TRBJ1-2 few TRBV28 . CASSFSPQGGYGYTF TGTGCCAGCAGTTTCTCCCCCCAGGGAGGCTATGGCTACACCTTC
TRBJ2-1 . TRBV12-5 TRBD1 CASVPGQGGYNEQFF TGTGCTAGTGTTCCGGGACAGGGAGGCTACAATGAGCAGTTCTTC
TRBJ1-1 . TRBV20-1 . CSASPGAEAFF TGCAGTGCTAGTCCGGGGGCTGAAGCTTTCTTT
TRBJ1-4 . TRBV7-9 . CASRRFGEKLFF TGTGCCAGCAGGCGTTTTGGTGAAAAACTGTTTTTT
TRBJ1-2 few TRBV5-1 . CASSLSGEGSGYTF TGCGCCAGCAGCTTGTCGGGGGAGGGTTCTGGCTACACCTTC
TRBJ1-6 . TRBV30 . CAWGHGSPLHF TGTGCCTGGGGACACGGTTCACCCCTCCACTTT
TRBJ2-1 . TRBV27 . CASSFLGGGFNEQFF TGTGCCAGCAGTTTTTTGGGGGGGGGCTTTAATGAGCAGTTCTTC
TRBJ2-5 . TRBV12-5 TRBD1 CASGFTGGAQTQYF TGTGCTAGTGGTTTCACAGGGGGCGCGCAGACCCAGTACTTC
TRBJ2-7 few TRBV2 TRBD2 CASSRHGLAGSYEQYF TGTGCCAGCAGTAGACACGGACTAGCGGGGTCCTACGAGCAGTACTTC
TRBJ2-5 . TRBV30 . CAWSPSGKETQYF TGTGCCTGGAGTCCCAGCGGAAAAGAGACCCAGTACTTC
TRBJ1-2 . TRBV11-2 . CASSLDWSPAGYTF TGTGCCAGCAGCTTAGATTGGAGTCCGGCGGGCTACACCTTC
TRBJ2-5 . TRBV5-4 . CASSLETGMLASYQETQYF TGTGCCAGCAGCTTGGAGACGGGGATGCTAGCATCATACCAAGAGACCCAGTACTTC
TRBJ1-5 . TRBV19 . CARRNQPQHF TGTGCCAGGAGAAATCAGCCCCAGCATTTT
TRBJ2-7 . TRBV18 . CASSLGSGYEQYF TGTGCCAGCTCCCTGGGGTCAGGGTACGAGCAGTACTTC
TRBJ2-7 once TRBV11-2 . CASSFTGTYEQYF TGTGCCAGCAGTTTCACCGGGACCTACGAGCAGTACTTC
TRBJ1-2 . TRBV28 . CASSLWAQTNYGYTF TGTGCCAGCAGTTTATGGGCACAGACTAACTATGGCTACACCTTC